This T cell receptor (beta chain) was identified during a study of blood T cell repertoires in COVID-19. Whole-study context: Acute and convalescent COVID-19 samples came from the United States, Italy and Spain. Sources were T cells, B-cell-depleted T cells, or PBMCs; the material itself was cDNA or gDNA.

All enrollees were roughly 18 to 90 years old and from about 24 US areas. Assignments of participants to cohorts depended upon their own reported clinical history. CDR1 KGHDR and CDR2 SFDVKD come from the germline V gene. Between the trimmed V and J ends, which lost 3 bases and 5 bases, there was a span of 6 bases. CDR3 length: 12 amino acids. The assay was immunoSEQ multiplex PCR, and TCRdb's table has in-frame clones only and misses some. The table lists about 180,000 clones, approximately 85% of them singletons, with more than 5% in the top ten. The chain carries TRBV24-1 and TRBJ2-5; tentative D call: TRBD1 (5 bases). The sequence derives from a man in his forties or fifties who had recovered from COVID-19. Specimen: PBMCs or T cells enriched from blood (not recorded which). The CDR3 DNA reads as TGTGCCACCAGTGATCCAGGGGAGACCCAGTACTTC. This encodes CATSDPGETQYF.